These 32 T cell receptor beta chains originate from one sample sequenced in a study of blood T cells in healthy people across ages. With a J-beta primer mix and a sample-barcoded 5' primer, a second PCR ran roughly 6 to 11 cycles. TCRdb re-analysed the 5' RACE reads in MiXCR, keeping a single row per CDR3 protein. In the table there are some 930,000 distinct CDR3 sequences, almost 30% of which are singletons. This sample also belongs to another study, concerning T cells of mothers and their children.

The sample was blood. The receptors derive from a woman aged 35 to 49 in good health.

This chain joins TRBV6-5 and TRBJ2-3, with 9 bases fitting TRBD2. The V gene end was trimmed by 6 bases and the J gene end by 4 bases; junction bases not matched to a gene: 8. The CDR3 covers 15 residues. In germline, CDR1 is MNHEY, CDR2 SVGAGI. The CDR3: CASSAPSGGSDTQYF. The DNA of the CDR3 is TGTGCCAGCAGCGCGCCGAGCGGGGGGTCAGATACGCAGTATTTT.

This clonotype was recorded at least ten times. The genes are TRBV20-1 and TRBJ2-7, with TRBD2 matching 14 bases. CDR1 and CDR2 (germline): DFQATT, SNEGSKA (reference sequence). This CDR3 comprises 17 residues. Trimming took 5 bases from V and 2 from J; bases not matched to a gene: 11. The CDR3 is CSASGLAGARKTYEQYF. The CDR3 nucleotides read TGCAGTGCTTCGGGACTAGCGGGGGCCCGAAAAACCTACGAGCAGTACTTC.

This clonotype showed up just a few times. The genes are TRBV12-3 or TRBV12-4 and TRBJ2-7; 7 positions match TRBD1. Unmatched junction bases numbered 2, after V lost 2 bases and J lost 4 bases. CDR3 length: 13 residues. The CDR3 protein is CASSLYRGYEQYF. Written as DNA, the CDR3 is TGTGCCAGCAGTTTATACAGGGGTTACGAGCAGTACTTC.

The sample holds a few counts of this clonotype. CDR3 loop: CASSQNSKTDGYTF. In nucleotides, the CDR3 is TGCGCCAGCAGCCAAAACAGTAAAACTGATGGCTACACCTTC. The V and J genes are TRBV4-1 and TRBJ1-2, with no clear D. Germline V lookup: CDR1 MGHRA, CDR2 YSYEKL. This CDR3 region has 14 residues. The V end lost 2 bases, the J end lost 6 bases, and 13 bases lay between the germline ends.

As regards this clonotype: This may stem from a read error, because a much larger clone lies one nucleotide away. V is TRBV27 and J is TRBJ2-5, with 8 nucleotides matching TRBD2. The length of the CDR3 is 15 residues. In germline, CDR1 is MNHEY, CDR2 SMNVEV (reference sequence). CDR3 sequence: CASSFDGGARETLYF. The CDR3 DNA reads TGTGCCAGCAGTTTCGACGGGGGGGCCAGAGAGACCCTGTACTTC.

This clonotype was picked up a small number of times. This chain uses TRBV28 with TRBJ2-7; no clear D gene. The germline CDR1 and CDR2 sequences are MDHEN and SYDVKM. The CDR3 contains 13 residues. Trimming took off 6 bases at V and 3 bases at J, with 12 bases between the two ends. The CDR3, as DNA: TGTGCCAGCAGAGGCTTGGGCATCTACGAGCAGTACTTC. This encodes CASRGLGIYEQYF.

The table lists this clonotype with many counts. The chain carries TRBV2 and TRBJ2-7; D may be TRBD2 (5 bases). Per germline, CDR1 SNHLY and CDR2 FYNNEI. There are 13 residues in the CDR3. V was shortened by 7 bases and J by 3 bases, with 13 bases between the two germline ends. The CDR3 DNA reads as TGTGCCAGCACTATTAGCGAGGTCTACGAGCAGTACTTC. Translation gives CASTISEVYEQYF.

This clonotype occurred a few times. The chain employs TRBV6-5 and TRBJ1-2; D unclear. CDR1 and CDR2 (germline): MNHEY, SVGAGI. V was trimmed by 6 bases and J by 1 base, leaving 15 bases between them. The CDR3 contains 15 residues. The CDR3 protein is CASSARTYDNYGYTF. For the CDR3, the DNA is TGTGCCAGCAGCGCCCGGACGTACGATAACTATGGCTACACCTTC.

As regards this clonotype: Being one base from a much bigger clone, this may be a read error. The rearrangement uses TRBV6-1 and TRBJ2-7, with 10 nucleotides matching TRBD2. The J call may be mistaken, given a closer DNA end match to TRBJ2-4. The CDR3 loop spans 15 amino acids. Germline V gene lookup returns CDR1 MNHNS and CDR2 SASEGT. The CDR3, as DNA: TGTGCCGGCAGCGATTTAAGCGGGGGGGCCGGCATTCAGTACTTC. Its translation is CAGSDLSGGAGIQYF.

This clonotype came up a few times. The CDR3 sequence is CAIRSPGRGLTDTQYF. Written as DNA, the CDR3 is TGTGCCATCAGATCGCCGGGGCGGGGACTCACAGATACGCAGTATTTT. V and J are TRBV10-3 and TRBJ2-3; TRBD2 might be the D (6 bases). CDR1 is ENHRY and CDR2 is SYGVKD in the germline V gene. V lost 6 bases and J 2 bases, leaving 18 bases between the germline ends. CDR3 size: 16 residues.

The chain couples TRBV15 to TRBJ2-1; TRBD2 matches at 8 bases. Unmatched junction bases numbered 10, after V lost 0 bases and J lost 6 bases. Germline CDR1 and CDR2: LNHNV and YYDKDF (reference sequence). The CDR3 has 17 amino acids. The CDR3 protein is CATSRDRFAGGGNEQFF. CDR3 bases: TGTGCCACCAGCAGAGATAGGTTTGCGGGGGGCGGCAATGAGCAGTTCTTC.

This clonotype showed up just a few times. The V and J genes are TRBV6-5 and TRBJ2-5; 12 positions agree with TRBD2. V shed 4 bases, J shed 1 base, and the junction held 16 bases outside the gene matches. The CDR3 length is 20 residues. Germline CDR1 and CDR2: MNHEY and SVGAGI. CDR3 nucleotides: TGTGCCAGCAGTTTCGGCCTGCTAGCGGGGGGGACAAACCCCCAAGAGACCCAGTACTTC. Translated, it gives CASSFGLLAGGTNPQETQYF.

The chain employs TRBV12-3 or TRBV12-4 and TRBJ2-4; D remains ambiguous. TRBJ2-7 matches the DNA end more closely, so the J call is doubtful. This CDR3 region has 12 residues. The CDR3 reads CASSLALDEQYF. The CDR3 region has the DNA TGTGCCAGCAGTTTAGCGCTCGACGAGCAGTACTTC.

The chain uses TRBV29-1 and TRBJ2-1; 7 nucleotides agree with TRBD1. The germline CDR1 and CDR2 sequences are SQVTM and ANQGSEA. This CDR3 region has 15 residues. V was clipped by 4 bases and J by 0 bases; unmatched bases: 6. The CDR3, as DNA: TGCAGCGTTGCTACAGGGGCCAACTCCTACAATGAGCAGTTCTTC. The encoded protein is CSVATGANSYNEQFF.

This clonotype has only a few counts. The CDR3 DNA follows: TGTGCCAGCAGCGTAGAGTCAGGGGGCTCCTCACCCCTCCACTTT. It encodes CASSVESGGSSPLHF. The genes are TRBV9 and TRBJ1-6, with 8 bases matching TRBD1. Unmatched junction bases numbered 6, after V lost 0 bases and J lost 10 bases. Germline loops: CDR1 SGDLS, CDR2 YYNGEE. The CDR3 is 15 amino acids.

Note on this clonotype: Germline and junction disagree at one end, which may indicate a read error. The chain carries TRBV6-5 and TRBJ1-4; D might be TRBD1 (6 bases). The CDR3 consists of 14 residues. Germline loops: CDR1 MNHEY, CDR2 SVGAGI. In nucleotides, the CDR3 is TGTGCCAGCAGTTACAACAGGGCCGGGGAAAAACGGTTTTTT. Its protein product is CASSYNRAGEKRFF.

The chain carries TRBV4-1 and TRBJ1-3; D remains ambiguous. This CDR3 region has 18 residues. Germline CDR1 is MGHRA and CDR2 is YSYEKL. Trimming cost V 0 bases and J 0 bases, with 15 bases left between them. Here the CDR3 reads CASSQERSSYTSGNTIYF. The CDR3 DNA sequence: TGCGCCAGCAGCCAAGAAAGGTCGTCATACACCTCTGGAAACACCATATATTTT.

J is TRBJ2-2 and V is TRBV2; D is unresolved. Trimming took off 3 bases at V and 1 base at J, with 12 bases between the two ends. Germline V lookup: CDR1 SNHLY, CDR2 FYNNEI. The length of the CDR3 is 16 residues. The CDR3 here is CASSDKDVQNTGELFF. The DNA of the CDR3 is TGTGCCAGCAGTGATAAGGACGTACAGAACACCGGGGAGCTGTTTTTT.

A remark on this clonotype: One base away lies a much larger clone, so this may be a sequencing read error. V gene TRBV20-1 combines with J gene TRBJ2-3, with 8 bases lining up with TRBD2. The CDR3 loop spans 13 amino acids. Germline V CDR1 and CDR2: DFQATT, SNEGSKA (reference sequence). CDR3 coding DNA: TGCAGTGCCGAACGGGGGGGCACAGATACGCGGTATTTT. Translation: CSAERGGTDTRYF.

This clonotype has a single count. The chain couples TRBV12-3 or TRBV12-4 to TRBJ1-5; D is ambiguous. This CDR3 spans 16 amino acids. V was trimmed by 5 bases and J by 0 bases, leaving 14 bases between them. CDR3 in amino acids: CASSTRADHSNQPQHF. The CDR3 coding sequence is TGTGCCAGCAGTACTAGGGCGGACCATAGCAATCAGCCCCAGCATTTT.

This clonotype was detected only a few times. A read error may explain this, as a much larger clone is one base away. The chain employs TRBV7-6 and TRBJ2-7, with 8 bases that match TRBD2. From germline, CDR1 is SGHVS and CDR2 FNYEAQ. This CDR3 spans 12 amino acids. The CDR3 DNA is TGTGTCAGCAGCGACGGGGGGGGCGAGCAGTACTTC. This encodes CVSSDGGGEQYF.

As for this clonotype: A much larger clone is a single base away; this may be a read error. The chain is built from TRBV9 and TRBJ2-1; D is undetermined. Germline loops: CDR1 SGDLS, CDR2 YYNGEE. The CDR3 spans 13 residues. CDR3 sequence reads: CASSVLAYSEQFF. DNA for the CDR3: TGTGCCAGCAGCGTCCTGGCTTACAGTGAGCAGTTCTTC. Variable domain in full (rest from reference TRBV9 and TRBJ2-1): DSGVTQTPKHLITATGQRVTLRCSPRSGDLSVYWYQQSLDQGLQFLIQYYNGEERAKGNILERFSAQQFPDLHSELNLSSLELGDSALYFCASSVLAYSEQFFGPGTRLTVL.

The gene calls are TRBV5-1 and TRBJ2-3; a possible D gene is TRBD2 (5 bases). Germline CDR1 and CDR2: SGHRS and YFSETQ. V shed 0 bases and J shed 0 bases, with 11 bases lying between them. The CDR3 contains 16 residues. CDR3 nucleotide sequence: TGCGCCAGCAGCTTGGTCGGTAGCGCCAGCACAGATACGCAGTATTTT. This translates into CASSLVGSASTDTQYF.

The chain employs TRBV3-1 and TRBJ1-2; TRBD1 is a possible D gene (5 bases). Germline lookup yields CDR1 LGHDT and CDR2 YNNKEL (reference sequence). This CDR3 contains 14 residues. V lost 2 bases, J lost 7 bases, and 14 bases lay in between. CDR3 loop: CASSQSIQGPGYTF. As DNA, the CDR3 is TGTGCCAGCAGCCAATCTATTCAGGGACCTGGCTACACCTTC.

This CDR3 reads CASSYRRDTEAFF. CDR3 nucleotides: TGTGCCAGCAGTTACCGCCGAGATACTGAAGCTTTCTTT. The rearrangement uses TRBV6-5 and TRBJ1-1, with D unresolved. V dropped 2 bases and J dropped 5 bases, with 9 bases sitting between them. This CDR3 has 13 amino acids. Germline V gives CDR1 MNHEY, CDR2 SVGAGI.

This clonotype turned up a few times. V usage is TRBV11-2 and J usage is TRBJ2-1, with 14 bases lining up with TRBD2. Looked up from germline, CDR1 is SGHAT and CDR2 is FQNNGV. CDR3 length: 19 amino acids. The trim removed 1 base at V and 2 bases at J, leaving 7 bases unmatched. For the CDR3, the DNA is TGTGCCAGCAGCTTAGCTGGGACTAGCGGGGGCCCACCCTACAATGAGCAGTTCTTC. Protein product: CASSLAGTSGGPPYNEQFF.

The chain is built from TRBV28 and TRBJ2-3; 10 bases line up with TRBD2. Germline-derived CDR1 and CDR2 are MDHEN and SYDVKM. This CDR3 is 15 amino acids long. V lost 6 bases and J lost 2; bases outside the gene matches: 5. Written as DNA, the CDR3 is TGTGCCAGCAGACTAGCGGGGCCCCCCACAGATACGCAGTATTTT. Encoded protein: CASRLAGPPTDTQYF.

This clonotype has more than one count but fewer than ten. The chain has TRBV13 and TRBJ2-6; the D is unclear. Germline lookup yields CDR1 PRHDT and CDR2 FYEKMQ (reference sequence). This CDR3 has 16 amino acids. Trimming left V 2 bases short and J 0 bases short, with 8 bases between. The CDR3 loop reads CASSLLFRSGANVLTF. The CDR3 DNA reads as TGTGCCAGCAGCTTATTATTCCGCTCTGGGGCCAACGTCCTGACTTTC.

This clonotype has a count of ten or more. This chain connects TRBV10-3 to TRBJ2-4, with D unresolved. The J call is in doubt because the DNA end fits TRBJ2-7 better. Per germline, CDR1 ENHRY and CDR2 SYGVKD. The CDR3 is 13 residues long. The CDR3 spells CAISESSGSEQYF. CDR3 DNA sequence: TGTGCCATCAGTGAGTCGAGTGGCAGCGAGCAGTACTTC.

CDR3 sequence reads: CASSPQSLTGVYEKLFF. Here the CDR3 DNA reads TGCGCCAGCAGCCCACAATCCCTGACAGGGGTTTATGAAAAACTGTTTTTT. The chain has TRBV5-1 and TRBJ1-4; 8 bases are shared with TRBD1. Trimming at V came to 4 bases and at J to 6 bases, leaving 14 bases not matched to a gene. CDR3 length equals 17 residues. Germline V lookup: CDR1 SGHRS, CDR2 YFSETQ.

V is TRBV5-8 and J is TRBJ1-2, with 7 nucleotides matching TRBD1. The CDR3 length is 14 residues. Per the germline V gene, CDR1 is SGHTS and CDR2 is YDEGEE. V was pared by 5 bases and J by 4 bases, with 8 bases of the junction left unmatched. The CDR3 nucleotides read TGTGCCAGCAGATCGAAGAGGACAGGCTATGGCTACACCTTC. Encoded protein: CASRSKRTGYGYTF. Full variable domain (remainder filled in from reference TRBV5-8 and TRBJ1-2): EAGVTQSPTHLIKTRGQQATLRCSPISGHTSVYWYQQALGLGLQFLLWYDEGEERNRGNFPPRFSGRQFPNYSSELNVNALELEDSALYLCASRSKRTGYGYTFGSGTRLTVV.

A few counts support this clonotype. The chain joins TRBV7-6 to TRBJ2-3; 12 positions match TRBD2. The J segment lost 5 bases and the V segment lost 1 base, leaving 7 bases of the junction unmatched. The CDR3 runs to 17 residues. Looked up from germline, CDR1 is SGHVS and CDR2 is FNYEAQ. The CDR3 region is CASSLGPLAGGRDTQYF. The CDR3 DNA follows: TGTGCCAGCAGCTTAGGCCCACTAGCGGGGGGTCGAGATACGCAGTATTTT.